A selection of T cell receptor beta chains follows, all from one sample in a study of blood T cell repertoires in COVID-19. This table comes from immunoSEQ multiplex PCR, and its TCRdb copy is limited to in-frame clones, with some not included. The sample lists 380,000 or so clones, roughly 90% occurring once. The material sequenced was PBMCs or T cells enriched from blood (not recorded which). All receptors come from a woman between 40 and 55 years old with acute COVID-19. The conserved cysteine and the conserved F or W are not part of the CDR3 here. Not all rows give a size; the values are once, few, many and, for expanded clones, a class.

TRBV7-9,NA,TRBJ1-4,11,ASSLLGGEKLF
TRBV19,NA,TRBJ1-4,14,ASSNPNRGQNEKLF
TRBV29-1,NA,TRBJ2-1,11,SGTSSGGDEQF
TRBV6-5,NA,TRBJ1-6,10,ASSYGVSPLH
TRBV30,NA,TRBJ1-4,15,AWSGLSSGTGDGKLF
TRBV18,NA,TRBJ2-6,15,ASSPRDRVSGANVLT
TRBV30,NA,TRBJ1-6,11,AWTSQANSPLH
TRBV2,NA,TRBJ2-1,12,ATSPGGTYNEQF
TRBV5-5,NA,TRBJ2-5,11,ASSGQGGETQY
TRBV5-4,NA,TRBJ2-1,10,ASSQPGYEQF
TRBV19,once,TRBJ2-6,15,ASRNLFTVIGANVLT
TRBV11-3,NA,TRBJ2-7,15,ASSPTILAGGKYEQY
TRBV7-8,NA,TRBJ2-1,11,ASSLAYDSSRF
TRBV2,NA,TRBJ2-1,16,ASSEVTLAGTSYNEQF
TRBV15,NA,TRBJ1-1,14,ATSRELKTGGAEAF
TRBV7-2,NA,TRBJ2-3,13,ASTPGWGSTDTQY
TRBV2,NA,TRBJ1-2,12,ASRFGTGNYGYT
TRBV18,NA,TRBJ2-1,11,ASATGNNNEQF
TRBV5-1,NA,TRBJ1-1,11,ASSWDTYTEAF
TRBV5-1,NA,TRBJ2-1,13,ASSSGDRGRNEQF
TRBV13,NA,TRBJ2-1,13,ASSLGAGAYNEQF
TRBV7-9,NA,TRBJ1-5,13,ASSFGDRGNQPQH
TRBV3-1/TRBV3-2,NA,TRBJ2-1,15,ASSSHKGQKADNEQF
TRBV21-1,NA,TRBJ2-3,16,ASSKSPPHLLGADTQY
TRBV12-3/TRBV12-4,NA,TRBJ2-7,11,ASRKDGTYEQY
TRBV6-5,NA,TRBJ1-2,11,ASTPTVSRGYT
TRBV5-1,once,TRBJ1-6,12,ASSLAGGSSPLH
TRBV29-1,NA,TRBJ1-1,12,SVGRDSDLPEAF
TRBV4-2,NA,TRBJ2-1,14,ASSQGWGQGSHEQF
TRBV5-4,NA,TRBJ2-2,13,ASSLAGGPRRELF
TRBV12-3/TRBV12-4,NA,TRBJ2-2,11,ASSLGAGGELF
TRBV3-1/TRBV3-2,many,TRBJ2-5,11,ASSQGPGETQY
TRBV19,NA,TRBJ1-1,12,ASSIGQSNTEAF
TRBV29-1,once,TRBJ2-7,12,SVEVLAGGREQY
TRBV9,NA,TRBJ2-2,11,ASSLSPTGELF
TRBV5-6,NA,TRBJ2-7,12,ASSFLGEDYEQY
TRBV12-3/TRBV12-4,NA,TRBJ1-2,11,ASSFFGVVGYT